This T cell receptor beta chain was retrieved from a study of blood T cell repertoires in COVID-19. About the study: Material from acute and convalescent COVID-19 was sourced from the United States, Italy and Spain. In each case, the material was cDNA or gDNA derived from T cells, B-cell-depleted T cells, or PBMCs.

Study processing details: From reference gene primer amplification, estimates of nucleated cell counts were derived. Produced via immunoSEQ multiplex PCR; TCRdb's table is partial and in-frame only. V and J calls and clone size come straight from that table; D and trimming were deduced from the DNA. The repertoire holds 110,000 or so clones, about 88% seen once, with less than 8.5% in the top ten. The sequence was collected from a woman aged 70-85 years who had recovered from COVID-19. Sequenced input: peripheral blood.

CDR3 nucleotides: TGTGCCAGCAGTGTCGGCTACGAGCAGTACTTC. Its translation is CASSVGYEQYF. V and J are TRBV27 and TRBJ2-7; D unresolved. Trimming pared 5 bases from V and 3 bases from J, leaving 5 bases between. The CDR3 is made up of 11 amino acids. CDR1 MNHEY and CDR2 SMNVEV come from the germline V gene (reference sequence).